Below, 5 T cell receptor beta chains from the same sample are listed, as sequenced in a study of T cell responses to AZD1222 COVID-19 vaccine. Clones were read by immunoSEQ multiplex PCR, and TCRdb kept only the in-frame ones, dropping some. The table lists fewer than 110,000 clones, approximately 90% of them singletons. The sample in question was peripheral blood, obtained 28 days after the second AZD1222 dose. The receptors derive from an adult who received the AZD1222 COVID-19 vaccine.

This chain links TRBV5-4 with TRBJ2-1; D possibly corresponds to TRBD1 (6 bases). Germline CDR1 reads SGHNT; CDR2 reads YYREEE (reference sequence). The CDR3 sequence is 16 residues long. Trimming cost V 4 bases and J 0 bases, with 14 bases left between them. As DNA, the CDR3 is TGTGCCAGCAGCCCCGGACAGAGCCGCTCCTACAATGAGCAGTTCTTC. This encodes CASSPGQSRSYNEQFF.

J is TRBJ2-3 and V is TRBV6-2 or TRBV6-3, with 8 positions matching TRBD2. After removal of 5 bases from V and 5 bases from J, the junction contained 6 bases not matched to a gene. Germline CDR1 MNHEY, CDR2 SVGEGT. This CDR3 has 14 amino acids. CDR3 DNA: TGTGCCAGCAGTCAATACAGCGGGAGAGATACGCAGTATTTT. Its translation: CASSQYSGRDTQYF.

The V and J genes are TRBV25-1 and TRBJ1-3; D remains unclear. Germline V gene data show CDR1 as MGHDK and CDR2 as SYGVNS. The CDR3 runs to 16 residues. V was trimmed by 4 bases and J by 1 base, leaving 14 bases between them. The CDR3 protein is CASSGNWGMSGNTIYF. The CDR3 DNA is TGTGCCAGCAGTGGCAACTGGGGTATGTCTGGAAACACCATATATTTT.

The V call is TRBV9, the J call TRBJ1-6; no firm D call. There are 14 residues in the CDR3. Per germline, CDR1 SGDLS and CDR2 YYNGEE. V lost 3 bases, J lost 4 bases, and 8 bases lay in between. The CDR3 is CASSGRGYNSPLHF. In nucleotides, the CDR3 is TGTGCCAGCAGCGGGCGCGGATATAATTCACCCCTCCACTTT.

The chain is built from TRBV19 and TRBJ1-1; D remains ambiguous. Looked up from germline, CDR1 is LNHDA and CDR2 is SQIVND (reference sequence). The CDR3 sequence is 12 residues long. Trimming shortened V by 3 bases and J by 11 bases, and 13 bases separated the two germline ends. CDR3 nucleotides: TGTGCCAGTAGTATTGCGGCTTTGGGGGCTTTCTTT. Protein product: CASSIAALGAFF.